These 5 T cell receptor beta chains share one sample of origin, sequenced in a study of beta chain features in type 1 diabetes. General study results and limits: A moderate, significant TCRB CDR3 shortening appeared in type 1 diabetes across four CD4+ subsets.

Sequenced material consisted of expressed TCRB transcripts (all of the isolated RNA was reverse transcribed). Clones were sequenced by immunoSEQ multiplex PCR, and TCRdb holds only the in-frame ones, with some missing. The sample lists approximately 120,000 clones, around 15% occurring once. These TCRs' antigens remain unknown. The specimen sequenced was central memory CD4+ T cells from blood. The receptors here all came from a man younger than 30 with type 1 diabetes.

The chain links TRBV5-4 to TRBJ2-4; D is possibly TRBD1 or TRBD2 (5 bases each). The CDR3 runs to 15 residues. Trimming left V 4 bases short and J 3 bases short, with 14 bases between. CDR1 and CDR2 from the germline V gene are SGHNT and YYREEE (reference sequence). CDR3 DNA sequence: TGTGCCAGCAGCGACTTTACGGGGCTCAAAAACATTCAGTACTTC. This sequence encodes CASSDFTGLKNIQYF.

A few counts support this clone. This chain uses TRBV6-6 with TRBJ2-4; the D gene is possibly TRBD2 (5 bases). The germline V gene has CDR1 MNHNY and CDR2 SVGAGI (reference sequence). Trimming removed 7 bases at V and 3 bases at J, with 13 bases between. The CDR3 consists of 14 residues. This CDR3 is CASTEGRNKNIQYF. As DNA, the CDR3 is TGTGCCAGCACTGAGGGTAGAAACAAAAACATTCAGTACTTC.

The genes are TRBV6-5 and TRBJ1-1, with D unresolved. CDR3 length: 14 residues. Germline CDR1 and CDR2: MNHEY and SVGAGI. V lost 5 bases and J 0 bases, leaving 10 bases between the germline ends. As DNA, the CDR3 is TGTGCCAGCAGTCCAGGTCGCTTGAACACTGAAGCTTTCTTT. Encoded protein: CASSPGRLNTEAFF.

This clone has a handful of counts. This rearrangement joins TRBV28 to TRBJ2-7; 8 bases are shared with TRBD2. The trim removed 6 bases at V and 2 bases at J, leaving 6 bases unmatched. The CDR3 extends over 14 amino acids. Germline loops: CDR1 MDHEN, CDR2 SYDVKM. The CDR3 coding sequence is TGTGCCAGCAGAAGCGGGGGCGCCCCCTACGAGCAGTACTTC. Amino acid sequence: CASRSGGAPYEQYF.

This clone turned up a few times. V gene TRBV6-6 combines with J gene TRBJ2-1; D is perhaps TRBD1 (6 bases). The length of the CDR3 is 14 residues. CDR1 and CDR2 (germline): MNHNY, SVGAGI (reference sequence). Deletions cut 5 bases from V and 2 bases from J, with 10 bases between. The CDR3 loop reads CASSPQGAYNEQFF. CDR3 DNA: TGTGCCAGCAGTCCACAGGGAGCCTACAATGAGCAGTTCTTC.